This TCR beta chain was identified during a study of T cells after yellow fever vaccination. Study details: The SMART-Seq v4 Ultra Low Input method served to prepare the low-cell-number fractions. Study outcomes and limitations: Subsequent to the booster, the majority of primary-vaccination clones reappeared (approximately 95% CD4, about 90% CD8).

This clonotype was counted between two and nine times. The target antigen is unknown. CDR3 size: 15 residues. Germline assignment: CDR1 SEHNR and CDR2 FQNEAQ (reference sequence). The V end lost 8 bases, the J end lost 2 bases, and 18 bases lay between the germline ends. Production of TCR cDNA was by 5'RACE template switching, which also added a universal primer site and UMIs. TCRdb analysed the 5' RACE reads with MiXCR anew, one entry per CDR3 protein. The sample holds about 73,000 distinct CDR3 sequences; 7.5% to 8% are singletons and the top ten take about 40%. The clonotype originates from a man younger than 40 who received the YFV17D yellow fever vaccine. V usage is TRBV7-9 and J usage is TRBJ2-5, with D perhaps TRBD1 or TRBD2 (5 bases each). The specimen comprised CD8+ T cells sorted from PBMCs, sampled on the day of the yellow fever booster vaccination. Here the CDR3 reads CASLGSRGPQETQYF. DNA of the CDR3: TGTGCCAGCCTCGGGTCCCGGGGCCCTCAAGAGACCCAGTACTTC. Based on the CDR3 plus reference TRBV7-9 and TRBJ2-5, the full variable domain is DTGVSQNPRHKITKRGQNVTFRCDPISEHNRLYWYRQTLGQGPEFLTYFQNEAQLEKSRLLSDRFSAERPKGSFSTLEIQRTEQGDSAMYLCASLGSRGPQETQYFGPGTRLLVL.